This T cell receptor beta chain was recorded in a study of T cell clones after liver transplantation. Study-level background: Blood was drawn pre-transplant, before withdrawal, and after full or failed withdrawal. Whole-study results and caveats: Post-transplant, graft-donor-reactive CD4 TCRbeta sequences in blood dropped significantly in most of the 8 subjects.

Regarding this clone: Its target is unknown.

Measured with immunoSEQ multiplex PCR; TCRdb has only the in-frame clones, and not every one. The data contain under 150,000 clones, less than 95% of them singletons. Germline-derived CDR1 and CDR2 are SGHRS and YFSETQ. V gave up 5 bases and J gave up 4 bases; unmatched junction bases: 9. The CDR3 sequence is 16 residues long. Sample: CD4+ T cells from blood, taken 12 months after liver transplant. The chain is built from TRBV5-1 and TRBJ2-5, with 12 bases that match TRBD2. The TCR was taken from a human patient who received a liver transplant. T cells may partly derive from the graft donor. CDR3 amino acids: CASRTSGSEVSETQYF. CDR3 nucleotide sequence: TGCGCCAGCAGGACTAGCGGGAGCGAGGTTTCAGAGACCCAGTACTTC.